This T cell receptor (beta chain) derives from a study of cytomegalovirus exposure and HLA in healthy donors. Notes on the study in general: With later analysis, a missense DCLRE1C variant became linked to TCR beta V- and J-gene trimming.

Turning to this clone: The antigen is not known. A much larger clone differs from this one at a single base, so this may be a read error.

In the PCR, 60 Vbeta and 13 Jbeta primers were used. The protocol was immunoSEQ multiplex PCR, while the TCRdb copy is restricted to in-frame clones and leaves out a portion. The sample includes about 87,000 clones, 74% seen only once; the top ten take around 22%. Looked up from germline, CDR1 is MNHNY and CDR2 is SVGAGI (reference sequence). V dropped 0 bases and J dropped 1; count of bases not matched to a gene: 0. This CDR3 has 16 residues. The specimen sequenced was PBMCs. The chain is built from TRBV6-6 and TRBJ2-3, with 11 bases matching TRBD2. This receptor was identified in a man aged 25 to 40 in good health and CMV-seropositive. The CDR3 nucleotides read TGTGCCAGCAGTTACTCGACTAGCGGGGGCACAGATACGCAGTATTTT. Its translation is CASSYSTSGGTDTQYF.